This TCR beta chain was identified in a study of cytomegalovirus exposure and HLA in healthy donors. The study, taken as a whole, reports: In vitro assays verified that a few CMV-associated chains recognized CMV antigens specifically. Researchers catalogued some 160 TCR beta chains as cytomegalovirus-associated.

TCRdb's table, derived via immunoSEQ multiplex PCR, lists solely in-frame clones and lacks some. The data hold more than 100,000 clones, with approximately 91% observed a single time. Germline V gene lookup returns CDR1 KGHSH and CDR2 LQKENI. The ends were cut back, 3 bases at V and 3 bases at J, with 9 bases in the middle. The CDR3 runs to 13 residues. Worth noting for this clone: The antigen is not known.

This receptor was obtained from a man aged 25-40 years in good health and CMV-seronegative. The sequencing input was PBMCs. The rearrangement uses TRBV18 and TRBJ2-7; possible D gene TRBD1, 6 bases. The CDR3 coding sequence is TGTGCCAGCTCACCGGACAGACACTACGAGCAGTACTTC. Residues: CASSPDRHYEQYF.